A single TCR beta chain is shown here with its context. No antigen is known for it. In this CDR3 the conserved last residue, phenylalanine or tryptophan, is missing, so a read error is likely. It is unclear where the CDR3 begins or ends on the DNA, so no DNA is shown, and the CDR3 is as TCRdb lists it. The sample is drawn from a study of T cells in Graves' hyperthyroidism and ophthalmopathy. CDR1 SGHTA and CDR2 FQGNSA come from the germline V gene. The CDR3 length equals 8 residues, ends included. General observations from the study: Model predictions of ophthalmopathy came a median roughly 6.7 months before onset.

The CDR3 regions of TCR beta were amplified from RNA transcripts. First-round RT-PCR with HTBI primers amplified the TCR CDR3 region. From the multiplex PCR reads, TCRdb called clonotypes with MiXCR, one entry per CDR3 protein. In the table there are 600,000 to 800,000 distinct CDR3 sequences, 30% to 40% of which are singletons. The V and J genes are TRBV7-2 and TRBJ1-5; whether TRBD1, the table's D call, matches the DNA was not checked. The sequenced material came from blood. The receptor's source is a woman aged 40 to 50 with Graves' hyperthyroidism. CDR3 sequence: CASSFRAG.